This TCR beta chain derives from a study of graft-versus-host responses after intestinal transplantation. Details on this clone: Its antigen is as yet unknown.

The CDR3 has 15 amino acids. The germline gives CDR1 PRHDT, CDR2 FYEKMQ (reference sequence). V shed 4 bases and J shed 1 base, with 13 bases lying between them. The method was immunoSEQ multiplex PCR; TCRdb's version includes in-frame clones alone and lacks a portion of them. Among approximately 93,000 clones listed, 85% to 95% were seen once. V usage is TRBV13 and J usage is TRBJ2-5; no firm D call. The clonotype was recovered from a human donor who was the organ donor for an intestinal transplant. This material consisted of unstimulated CD8+ T cells sorted from spleen or lymph node cells, taken before transplant. The CDR3 DNA is TGTGCCAGCAGCTGGTGGCTGAGAGGCCAAGAGACCCAGTACTTC. Amino acid sequence: CASSWWLRGQETQYF.